The source of this TCR beta chain is a study of cytomegalovirus exposure and HLA in healthy donors. The primer mix had 60 Vbeta and 13 Jbeta primers. Clones were sequenced by immunoSEQ multiplex PCR, and TCRdb holds only the in-frame ones, with some missing. The data contain 150,000 to 200,000 clones, roughly 80% of them singletons. V lost 6 bases and J lost 2; bases outside the gene matches: 10. The CDR3 loop spans 15 amino acids. The germline gives CDR1 SGHAT, CDR2 FQNNGV. The sequence was collected from a male donor in good health and CMV-seronegative. The chain recombines TRBV11-2 with TRBJ2-7; 7 bases align to TRBD1. The specimen sequenced was PBMCs. The CDR3 sequence: CASRRGQIMTYEQYF. The CDR3 DNA reads as TGTGCCAGCAGACGGGGACAGATTATGACCTACGAGCAGTACTTC. Looking up the rest from reference TRBV11-2 and TRBJ2-7 gives the full variable domain: EAGVAQSPRYKIIEKRQSVAFWCNPISGHATLYWYQQILGQGPKLLIQFQNNGVVDDSQLPKDRFSAERLKGVDSTLKIQPAKLEDSAVYLCASRRGQIMTYEQYFGPGTRLTVT.